This T cell receptor (beta chain) was retrieved from a study of T-cell reconstitution after alpha-beta-depleted transplantation in children (dated by TCRdb to the mid-2010s). With respect to the entire study: T-cell immune reconstitution after TCRalphabeta/CD19-depleted allogeneic hematopoietic cell transplantation in children was quantitatively tracked in the study by means of TCR repertoire profiling. The paper as a whole reports these results and caveats: The apparently early recovery of alphabetaT-cell counts about two months after transplant reportedly depended on only several hundred rapidly expanded clones that came from non-depleted graft cells. The frequencies of hyperexpanded clones fell over the following months, and after one year, T-cell counts and TCRbeta diversity were mostly attributed to newly produced T cells. The high TCRbeta diversity at day 60 in some patients was ascribed to recipient T cells and intrathymic progenitors that had survived conditioning.

This clonotype has only one observation. The specificity of this receptor is unknown. Qualities for individual bases were not recorded, and no much larger clone is one base off. Weak support is all one read offers. The treatment or condition label here, explained by the study, means: allogeneic hematopoietic cell transplantation with graft depleted of TCRalphabeta T cells and CD19 B cells. TCRalphabeta/CD19-depleted allogeneic hematopoietic cell grafts were given to the transplant recipients, all of whom were children. The library relied on PCR. For sequencing, an Illumina HiSeq 2500 was employed. To normalize quantification of the TCRbeta repertoire, the TCR libraries were built with molecular barcoding that relied on unique molecular identifiers. The public reads were reprocessed in TCRdb via fastp at Q25 and MiXCR, keeping in-frame beta chains. Every CDR3 protein is listed once, alongside the most common genes and DNA of its rows. This sample gives about 210,000 distinct CDR3 sequences in total; roughly 15% of them show up just once. The ten largest account for about 45% of the sample.

V and J lose 3 bases and 2 bases, and a span of 8 bases separates them. The germline V gene (reference sequence) specifies DFQATT as CDR1 and SNEGSKA as CDR2. The CDR3 sequence holds 12 residues, the cysteine and phenylalanine included. Here the CDR3 DNA is all that survives: 36 bases in frame from base 1. The chain is encoded by TRBV20-1 joined to TRBJ2-7; too little of a D gene remains to name it. The specimen comprised PBMCs, mostly from graft donor cells, sampled 360 days after TCRalphabeta/CD19-depleted stem cell transplant. This TCR was recovered from a male patient under 10 years old who had a stem cell transplant for acute lymphoblastic leukemia, so the T cells may come from the graft donor. The DNA sequence follows: TGCAGTGCTAGTCAGGTGGCCTACGAGCAGTACTTC. This is translated as CSASQVAYEQYF.